Listed below are T cell receptor beta chains from one sample, sequenced in a study of cytomegalovirus exposure and HLA in healthy donors. This table comes from immunoSEQ multiplex PCR, and its TCRdb copy is limited to in-frame clones, with some not included. The sample contains around 180,000 clones, over 75% of which appear only once. Sequencing was performed on PBMCs. The receptors shown here come from a man aged 18 to 30 in good health and CMV-seronegative. CDR3s leave out the opening cysteine and the closing phenylalanine or tryptophan. Fields, in order: J gene, V gene, CDR3 protein.

j_call: TRBJ1-1; v_call: TRBV27; cdr3_aa: ASSPRGYTEAF
j_call: TRBJ2-1; v_call: TRBV4-1; cdr3_aa: ASSQFASGRYNEQF
j_call: TRBJ2-7; v_call: TRBV28; cdr3_aa: ASSLVDMRSSYEQY
j_call: TRBJ1-1; v_call: TRBV5-8; cdr3_aa: ASSLAVEAF
j_call: TRBJ2-5; v_call: TRBV14; cdr3_aa: ASSQVGRSSGSMETQY
j_call: TRBJ2-5; v_call: TRBV7-9; cdr3_aa: ASSPLGFAGGETQY
j_call: TRBJ1-4; v_call: TRBV12-2; cdr3_aa: ASRLGQGGGHNEKLF
j_call: TRBJ2-7; v_call: TRBV6-5; cdr3_aa: AGARTGSYEQY
j_call: TRBJ1-3; v_call: TRBV7-2; cdr3_aa: ASSTRVGYSSGNTIY
j_call: TRBJ1-6; v_call: TRBV5-6; cdr3_aa: ASSSVANRAGYSPLH
j_call: TRBJ1-6; v_call: TRBV11-2; cdr3_aa: ASSLTGDNSPLH
j_call: TRBJ2-2; v_call: TRBV27; cdr3_aa: ASRRTGGTGELF
j_call: TRBJ2-7; v_call: TRBV5-6; cdr3_aa: ASSLFAGARYEQY
j_call: TRBJ2-7; v_call: TRBV15; cdr3_aa: ATSREMMSVEQY
j_call: TRBJ1-2; v_call: TRBV28; cdr3_aa: ASSLATPGNYGYT
j_call: TRBJ1-1; v_call: TRBV6-1; cdr3_aa: ASSGAVGGTAEAF
j_call: TRBJ2-2; v_call: TRBV11-3; cdr3_aa: ASSSRRDGELF
j_call: TRBJ2-5; v_call: TRBV19; cdr3_aa: ASSMGLATQETQY
j_call: TRBJ2-1; v_call: TRBV19; cdr3_aa: ASSIDSRRRVNSYNEQF
j_call: TRBJ1-5; v_call: TRBV10-2; cdr3_aa: ASTDRQGHQPQH
j_call: TRBJ2-7; v_call: TRBV11-2; cdr3_aa: ASSLDLGAGGMREQY
j_call: TRBJ1-4; v_call: TRBV5-4; cdr3_aa: ASSLGVTNEKLF
j_call: TRBJ2-5; v_call: TRBV7-7; cdr3_aa: ASSLDRDETQY
j_call: TRBJ2-1; v_call: TRBV4-2; cdr3_aa: ASSQGAGGSHNEQF
j_call: TRBJ1-1; v_call: TRBV7-2; cdr3_aa: ASSLGRVTEAF
j_call: TRBJ2-7; v_call: TRBV10-3; cdr3_aa: AISGRENYEQY
j_call: TRBJ2-1; v_call: TRBV7-8; cdr3_aa: ASSTPGRLAGPHNEQF
j_call: TRBJ2-5; v_call: TRBV6-5; cdr3_aa: ASSYLTGGKQETQY
j_call: TRBJ2-1; v_call: TRBV20-1; cdr3_aa: SAVPGTRQF
j_call: TRBJ1-1; v_call: TRBV19; cdr3_aa: ASSLSENTEAF
j_call: TRBJ1-2; v_call: TRBV18; cdr3_aa: ASSRIIQGERGYT
j_call: TRBJ2-2; v_call: TRBV19; cdr3_aa: ASSPRTSGSFPGELF
j_call: TRBJ1-2; v_call: TRBV28; cdr3_aa: ASSLGTGYSYGYT
j_call: TRBJ2-3; v_call: TRBV5-6; cdr3_aa: ASSLTDTQY
j_call: TRBJ2-7; v_call: TRBV27; cdr3_aa: ASSRRLAGGYEQY
j_call: TRBJ1-4; v_call: TRBV7-9; cdr3_aa: ASSPGTAANEKLF
j_call: -; v_call: TRBV9; cdr3_aa: ASSDGRAETYEQY
j_call: TRBJ2-1; v_call: TRBV11-2; cdr3_aa: ASSFRSSYNEQF
j_call: TRBJ2-1; v_call: TRBV27; cdr3_aa: ASSVGGPYNEQF
j_call: TRBJ2-1; v_call: TRBV12-5; cdr3_aa: ASGWTTSGAYNEQF
j_call: TRBJ2-7; v_call: TRBV9; cdr3_aa: ASSVGVSGRDFSYEQY
j_call: TRBJ2-7; v_call: TRBV21-1; cdr3_aa: ASSKEGSGNVYEQY
j_call: TRBJ1-1; v_call: TRBV7-2; cdr3_aa: ASSLGGAGSEAF
j_call: TRBJ2-1; v_call: TRBV6-5; cdr3_aa: ASSRSSFGNNEQF
j_call: TRBJ2-5; v_call: TRBV5-1; cdr3_aa: ASSLRTGGQETQY
j_call: TRBJ2-7; v_call: TRBV29-1; cdr3_aa: SAVLGQGGYEQY